This TCR beta chain was captured by sequencing in a study of cytomegalovirus exposure and HLA in healthy donors. General study points: Association of a missense DCLRE1C variant with TCR beta V- and J-gene trimming was reported in a later analysis. The study assumed roughly uniform donor sequencing depth for presence/absence analyses.

Primers: 60 Vbeta forward and 13 Jbeta reverse. Only in-frame clones appear in the TCRdb table, and some are missing; sequencing was by immunoSEQ multiplex PCR. The sample shows fewer than 70,000 clones, around 73% of them seen only once. This clone was seen a handful of times. Its antigen is unidentified. The CDR3 spans 16 residues. Germline V gene data show CDR1 as SGHVS and CDR2 as FNYEAQ. Trimming took 1 base from V and 2 from J, leaving 14 bases between them. The chain joins TRBV7-6 to TRBJ1-1, with D possibly being TRBD1 (5 bases). The sequenced sample was PBMCs. The clonotype originates from a man over 45 in good health and CMV-seronegative. The CDR3 DNA is TGTGCCAGCAGCTTAGATATACAGGCACCTAACACTGAAGCTTTCTTT. This sequence encodes CASSLDIQAPNTEAFF.